This passage covers 25 T cell receptor beta chains from one sample sequenced in a study of T cell repertoires in cytomegalovirus infection. TCRdb re-analysed the reads in MiXCR, keeping a single row per CDR3 protein. The sample lists a few hundred thousand distinct CDR3 sequences, about 25% occurring once. The sample was PBMCs. The receptors were sampled from a human donor in good health (CMV status not recorded). Some clones in this sample may be carry-over from other donors' samples.

This clonotype has ten or more counts. The V and J genes are TRBV7-2 and TRBJ2-5, with 11 bases identical to TRBD2. Unmatched junction bases numbered 5, after V lost 4 bases and J lost 4 bases. Germline loops: CDR1 SGHTA, CDR2 FQGNSA. This CDR3 spans 15 amino acids. The CDR3 loop reads CASSSLAGVPETQYF. DNA for the CDR3: TGTGCCAGCAGCTCACTAGCGGGAGTCCCAGAGACCCAGTACTTC.

This clonotype was recorded many times. This rearrangement joins TRBV7-2 to TRBJ2-1, with D tentatively TRBD1 (5 bases). Trimming pared 4 bases from V and 8 bases from J, leaving 12 bases between. This CDR3 region has 13 residues. Germline CDR1 and CDR2: SGHTA and FQGNSA. Here the CDR3 reads CASSSRQNDEQFF. The CDR3 region has the DNA TGTGCCAGCAGCTCCCGACAGAATGATGAGCAGTTCTTC. The full variable domain, rest sourced from reference TRBV7-2 and TRBJ2-1, is GAGVSQSPSNKVTEKGKDVELRCDPISGHTALYWYRQSLGQGLEFLIYFQGNSAPDKSGLPSDRFSAERTGGSVSTLTIQRTQQEDSAVYLCASSSRQNDEQFFGPGTRLTVL.

Only a few counts were recorded for this clonotype. V and J are TRBV11-2 and TRBJ1-1; D is ambiguous. The CDR3 spans 12 residues. Germline assignment: CDR1 SGHAT and CDR2 FQNNGV. V lost 0 bases, J lost 6 bases, and 5 bases lay in between. Here the CDR3 DNA reads TGTGCCAGCAGCTTAGAGGGGTCTGAAGCTTTCTTT. It yields the protein CASSLEGSEAFF.

The J gene is TRBJ2-3, the V gene TRBV11-3, with 11 positions matching TRBD2. The germline gives CDR1 SGHNT, CDR2 YENEEA. The V gene end was trimmed by 4 bases and the J gene end by 2 bases; junction bases not matched to a gene: 5. CDR3 length: 16 residues. This CDR3 is CASSYLAGGDTDTQYF. In DNA form, the CDR3 reads TGTGCCAGCAGCTACCTAGCGGGAGGAGACACAGATACGCAGTATTTT.

The chain joins TRBV7-6 to TRBJ2-1, with D hard to call. The length of the CDR3 is 15 residues. Germline CDR1 is SGHVS and CDR2 is FNYEAQ. V was pared by 6 bases and J by 4 bases, with 16 bases between. This CDR3 reads CASSHTGAPYNEQFF. CDR3 DNA: TGTGCCAGCAGTCACACGGGTGCCCCATACAATGAGCAGTTCTTC. Variable domain in full (rest from reference TRBV7-6 and TRBJ2-1): GAGVSQSPRYKVTKRGQDVALRCDPISGHVSLYWYRQALGQGPEFLTYFNYEAQQDKSGLPNDRFSAERPEGSISTLTIQRTEQRDSAMYRCASSHTGAPYNEQFFGPGTRLTVL.

The chain employs TRBV11-2 and TRBJ2-1; 7 bases are shared with TRBD2. V shed 5 bases, J shed 4 bases, and the junction held 17 bases outside the gene matches. The CDR3 consists of 18 residues. The germline CDR1 and CDR2 sequences are SGHAT and FQNNGV. Here the CDR3 reads CASSARAGGRSLYNEQFF. In nucleotides, the CDR3 is TGTGCCAGCAGCGCCCGCGCGGGCGGGAGAAGTCTTTACAATGAGCAGTTCTTC.

V gene TRBV10-3 combines with J gene TRBJ2-1; 7 nucleotides match TRBD2. CDR1 is ENHRY and CDR2 is SYGVKD in the germline V gene. The CDR3 runs 14 residues. J was trimmed by 7 bases and V by 5 bases; bases with no gene match: 8. CDR3 nucleotides: TGTGCCATCAGTTTGGCGGGAGACTCGAATGAGCAGTTCTTC. It specifies CAISLAGDSNEQFF.

CDR3 in DNA: TGTGCCAGCGTTAGGTCCGGGGCAACTGGAAACACCATATATTTT. Translated: CASVRSGATGNTIYF. The V gene is TRBV6-1, the J gene TRBJ1-3, with a weak D call TRBD1 (5 bases). The CDR3 runs 15 residues. CDR1 is MNHNS, CDR2 SASEGT, per germline. Trimming cost V 8 bases and J 2 bases, with 16 bases left between them.

This clonotype came up a few times. This chain joins TRBV4-3 and TRBJ2-2; D not certain. This CDR3 has 18 residues. The V and J ends lost 0 bases and 0 bases respectively, with 14 bases between them. Germline V gene lookup returns CDR1 LGHNA and CDR2 YSLEER. The CDR3 nucleotides are TGCGCCAGCAGCCAAGACCCGACCGGGCAAACGAACACCGGGGAGCTGTTTTTT. Its protein product is CASSQDPTGQTNTGELFF.

The chain links TRBV7-2 to TRBJ1-2; the D is unclear. With 5 bases removed from V and 2 bases from J, the gap between germline ends came to 6 bases. The CDR3 extends over 12 amino acids. Germline loops: CDR1 SGHTA, CDR2 FQGNSA. The CDR3 DNA follows: TGTGCCAGCAGCGCCCGCAACTATGGCTACACCTTC. Protein sequence: CASSARNYGYTF.

The chain couples TRBV11-2 to TRBJ1-1; the D gene is possibly TRBD1 (6 bases). Germline CDR1 reads SGHAT; CDR2 reads FQNNGV. V lost 5 bases and J lost 0, with 13 bases in between. There are 15 residues in the CDR3. The CDR3 nucleotides are TGTGCCAGCAGCCAGGGGTTGCTCATGAACACTGAAGCTTTCTTT. As protein: CASSQGLLMNTEAFF.

The CDR3 region is CASSPVGDTEAFF. Here the CDR3 DNA reads TGTGCCAGCTCACCAGTCGGGGACACTGAAGCTTTCTTT. The chain joins TRBV18 to TRBJ1-1; no firm D call. Germline V CDR1 and CDR2: KGHSH, LQKENI. The CDR3 covers 13 residues. V was cut by 2 bases and J by 3 bases, with 7 bases left in between.

This clonotype was seen repeatedly, ten times or more. This chain joins TRBV7-2 and TRBJ2-3; D remains ambiguous. Trimming removed 5 bases from V and 0 bases from J, with 6 bases in between. The CDR3 length is 13 residues. Germline CDR1 is SGHTA and CDR2 is FQGNSA. CDR3 residues: CASSDLSTDTQYF. The CDR3 nucleotides read TGTGCCAGCAGCGACCTTAGCACAGATACGCAGTATTTT. The full variable domain, its missing parts supplied by reference TRBV7-2 and TRBJ2-3, is GAGVSQSPSNKVTEKGKDVELRCDPISGHTALYWYRQSLGQGLEFLIYFQGNSAPDKSGLPSDRFSAERTGGSVSTLTIQRTQQEDSAVYLCASSDLSTDTQYFGPGTRLTVL.

Many counts were recorded for this clonotype. The chain is built from TRBV7-2 and TRBJ1-1, with unresolved D. This CDR3 comprises 14 residues. Looked up from germline, CDR1 is SGHTA and CDR2 is FQGNSA. Deletions cut 1 base from V and 7 bases from J, with 13 bases between. In DNA, the CDR3 is TGTGCCAGCAGCTTAGATCGGGGTACACGTGAAGCTTTCTTT. Translating it yields CASSLDRGTREAFF.

The sample holds a few counts of this clonotype. This chain uses TRBV6-2 or TRBV6-3 with TRBJ2-1; D could derive from TRBD1 or TRBD2 (6 bases each). Germline CDR1 MNHEY, CDR2 SVGEGT. Trimming took 8 bases from V and 10 from J, leaving 27 bases between them. The length of the CDR3 is 16 residues. CDR3 nucleotides: TGTGCCAGCCACAGCCGGGCTAGCGCCGAAAGGGGGGAGCAGTTCTTC. Its translation is CASHSRASAERGEQFF.

The sample holds many counts of this clonotype. The V and J genes are TRBV7-2 and TRBJ2-1, with TRBD2 matching 8 bases. V trimming: 5 bases; J trimming: 0 bases; junction bases outside the gene matches: 3. The CDR3 runs to 15 residues. Germline CDR1 is SGHTA and CDR2 is FQGNSA. In DNA, the CDR3 is TGTGCCAGCAGCCCGGCGGGAGGCTCCTACAATGAGCAGTTCTTC. The encoded protein is CASSPAGGSYNEQFF.

In this sample, this clonotype turned up a few times. This chain uses TRBV19 with TRBJ2-6; no clear D. Trimming took off 7 bases at V and 0 bases at J, with 7 bases between the two ends. The CDR3 is made up of 14 amino acids. Germline V gene data show CDR1 as LNHDA and CDR2 as SQIVND (reference sequence). The chain's CDR3 is CASNEVSGANVLTF. The CDR3 DNA reads as TGTGCCAGTAACGAAGTCTCTGGGGCCAACGTCCTGACTTTC. Full variable domain (outside the CDR3, taken from reference TRBV19 and TRBJ2-6): DGGITQSPKYLFRKEGQNVTLSCEQNLNHDAMYWYRQDPGQGLRLIYYSQIVNDFQKGDIAEGYSVSREKKESFPLTVTSAQKNPTAFYLCASNEVSGANVLTFGAGSRLTVL.

The V call is TRBV12-3 or TRBV12-4, the J call TRBJ2-4; a possible D gene is TRBD2 (6 bases). This CDR3 has 15 residues. Trimming left V 5 bases short and J 6 bases short, with 17 bases between. The CDR3 DNA sequence: TGTGCCAGCAGTCTTCCGGTGACTAGTATAAACATTCAGTACTTC. Translating gives CASSLPVTSINIQYF.

The DNA of the CDR3 is TGTGCCAGCAGCTCGGCGGACAGACCTTACGAGCAGTACTTC. This translates into CASSSADRPYEQYF. The chain has TRBV5-6 and TRBJ2-7, with D perhaps matching TRBD1 (6 bases). The germline V and J ends were trimmed by 3 bases and 4 bases, with 14 bases remaining between them. Per the germline V gene, CDR1 is SGHDT and CDR2 is YYEEEE. The CDR3 sequence is 14 residues long.

This clonotype was detected many times. The chain recombines TRBV10-3 with TRBJ1-5; TRBD1 might be the D (6 bases). The ends were cut back, 0 bases at V and 1 base at J, with 19 bases in the middle. CDR3 size: 19 residues. Germline V gene data show CDR1 as ENHRY and CDR2 as SYGVKD. This chain's CDR3 is CAISESGLTGSVSNQPQHF. CDR3 in DNA: TGTGCCATCAGTGAGTCAGGATTAACAGGGTCAGTGAGCAATCAGCCCCAGCATTTT.

Points on this clonotype: This sequence may be a read error, since a much larger clone differs from it by one base. The chain is built from TRBV7-2 and TRBJ2-4; TRBD2 matches at 7 bases. The germline gives CDR1 SGHTA, CDR2 FQGNSA. The CDR3 has 15 residues. V shed 4 bases and J 8 bases; nucleotides not matched to a gene: 11. The CDR3 loop is CASSSAPRLADIQYF. CDR3 DNA: TGTGCCAGCAGCTCAGCGCCAAGACTAGCAGACATTCAGTACTTC.

The CDR3 DNA reads as TGTGCCAGCAGTCAGTTGTACCAAGAGACCCAGTACTTC. It is translated as CASSQLYQETQYF. This sequence joins TRBV6-2 or TRBV6-3 and TRBJ2-5; D call uncertain. The V end was cut by 5 bases, the J end by 0 bases, with 7 bases between. This CDR3 has 13 amino acids. Germline assignment: CDR1 MNHEY and CDR2 SVGEGT.

The table lists this clonotype with a few counts. The chain employs TRBV27 and TRBJ2-1; 7 bases fit TRBD2. The CDR3 contains 16 residues. Germline CDR1 and CDR2: MNHEY and SMNVEV (reference sequence). The V gene end was trimmed by 0 bases and the J gene end by 3 bases; junction bases not matched to a gene: 5. Here the CDR3 DNA reads TGTGCCAGCAGTTTATCCCCAGCGGGGAGCTACAATGAGCAGTTCTTC. It translates to CASSLSPAGSYNEQFF.

V usage is TRBV6-8 and J usage is TRBJ1-5, with a weak D call TRBD1 (5 bases). Germline loops: CDR1 MNHGY, CDR2 SAAAGT. The length of the CDR3 is 15 residues. V lost 0 bases and J lost 6, with 12 bases in between. CDR3 sequence reads: CASSYSRLGGQPQHF. Here the CDR3 DNA reads TGTGCCAGCAGTTACTCGAGATTGGGGGGTCAGCCCCAGCATTTT.

Only a few counts were recorded for this clonotype. J is TRBJ2-7 and V is TRBV4-2; the D is unclear. This CDR3 comprises 14 residues. Germline V lookup: CDR1 LGHNA, CDR2 YNFKEQ. Trimming cost V 0 bases and J 4 bases, with 10 bases left between them. As DNA, the CDR3 is TGTGCCAGCAGCCAAGATGTTGGGCGGTACGAGCAGTACTTC. Amino acids: CASSQDVGRYEQYF.